These 19 T cell receptor beta chains were sequenced from one sample in a study of T cells in Graves' hyperthyroidism and ophthalmopathy. RNA transcripts gave rise to amplified TCR beta CDR3 regions. Carried out on the TCR CDR3, a first-round RT-PCR used the HTBI primer set. TCRdb passed the multiplex PCR reads through MiXCR, listing each CDR3 protein once. Here the sample spans 100,000 to 130,000 distinct CDR3 sequences, about 16% being singletons. The sequenced sample consisted of blood. The receptor set was obtained from a woman aged 45-65 years with Graves' hyperthyroidism.

The chain employs TRBV7-2 and TRBJ2-1; 9 bases map to TRBD2. With V trimmed by 5 bases and J by 4 bases, 6 bases remained unmatched. Germline CDR1 and CDR2: SGHTA and FQGNSA. This CDR3 contains 15 residues. CDR3: CASSPQAGGYNEQFF. CDR3 nucleotide sequence: TGTGCCAGCAGCCCCCAAGCGGGAGGATACAATGAGCAGTTCTTC. Using reference TRBV7-2 and TRBJ2-1 for the parts outside the CDR3, the full variable domain is GAGVSQSPSNKVTEKGKDVELRCDPISGHTALYWYRQSLGQGLEFLIYFQGNSAPDKSGLPSDRFSAERTGGSVSTLTIQRTQQEDSAVYLCASSPQAGGYNEQFFGPGTRLTVL.

This clonotype was seen ten or more times. The chain recombines TRBV20-1 with TRBJ1-1; D may be TRBD1 (6 bases). The V gene's germline CDR1 is DFQATT and CDR2 SNEGSKA (reference sequence). Trimming left V 6 bases short and J 7 bases short, with 15 bases between. The CDR3 runs to 12 residues. CDR3 region: CSAYQGLSEAFF. The CDR3 DNA reads as TGCAGTGCCTATCAGGGGCTCAGTGAAGCTTTCTTT.

This clonotype was counted between two and nine times. The rearrangement links TRBV14 to TRBJ2-3, with 12 bases matching TRBD2. CDR3 size: 17 residues. V was clipped by 1 base and J by 2 bases; unmatched bases: 4. Germline values: CDR1 SGHDN, CDR2 FVKESK. CDR3 in DNA: TGTGCCAGCAGCCAAGGGACTAGCGGGACCTACACAGATACGCAGTATTTT. Translation gives CASSQGTSGTYTDTQYF.

This clonotype has only a few counts. The chain combines TRBV19 with TRBJ2-1, with D tentatively TRBD1 or TRBD2 (7 bases each). The CDR3 totals 13 residues. The germline V gene encodes CDR1 LNHDA and CDR2 SQIVND (reference sequence). The V end lost 5 bases, the J end lost 9 bases, and 14 bases lay between the germline ends. The CDR3 reads CASSPGEGAEQFF. The CDR3 nucleotides read TGTGCCAGTAGTCCTGGGGAGGGGGCTGAGCAGTTCTTC.

This clonotype occurred many times. The chain joins TRBV7-9 to TRBJ2-1, with D tentatively TRBD1 (5 bases). CDR1 is SEHNR and CDR2 is FQNEAQ in the germline V gene (reference sequence). This CDR3 is built from 13 residues. V gave up 1 base and J gave up 8 bases, with 9 bases separating them. Written as DNA, the CDR3 is TGTGCCAGCAGCTTAGGGCAGGGCGATGAGCAGTTCTTC. Its protein is CASSLGQGDEQFF.

This clonotype occurred once. The chain carries TRBV2 and TRBJ2-1, with 7 bases matching TRBD1. This CDR3 has 15 amino acids. Germline CDR1 is SNHLY and CDR2 is FYNNEI. Trimming removed 3 bases from V and 4 bases from J; junction bases left unmatched: 6. The CDR3 coding sequence is TGTGCCAGCAGTGAGAGGGACAGAAGTTACAATGAGCAGTTCTTC. Its translation is CASSERDRSYNEQFF.

This clonotype was recorded at least ten times. The chain joins TRBV28 to TRBJ2-1; 12 bases are a match to TRBD2. Germline CDR1 is MDHEN and CDR2 is SYDVKM. The length of the CDR3 is 16 residues. J gave up 10 bases and V 2 bases, and 9 bases lay outside the gene matches. CDR3 region: CASSLRTSGTWGEQFF. CDR3 nucleotide sequence: TGTGCCAGCAGTTTAAGGACTAGCGGGACATGGGGGGAGCAGTTCTTC.

In its sample, this clonotype was seen many times. The chain uses TRBV20-1 and TRBJ2-1; 12 bases are a match to TRBD1. The CDR3 is 16 amino acids. The V and J ends lost 1 base and 4 bases, in that order; junction bases with no gene match: 5. Germline CDR1 and CDR2: DFQATT and SNEGSKA (reference sequence). As DNA, the CDR3 is TGCAGTGCTAGAGTTCTGGGACAGGGGGCTTACAATGAGCAGTTCTTC. It yields the protein CSARVLGQGAYNEQFF.

This clonotype appeared a few times. This chain joins TRBV3-1 and TRBJ1-4; TRBD1 agrees at 7 bases. This CDR3 region has 15 residues. Germline V gene data show CDR1 as LGHDT and CDR2 as YNNKEL (reference sequence). V lost 0 bases, J lost 8 bases, and 6 bases stayed unmatched. The DNA of the CDR3 is TGTGCCAGCAGCCAAGAGACAGGGATTAGGGAAAAACTGTTTTTT. Its protein is CASSQETGIREKLFF. The full variable domain, in which reference TRBV3-1 and TRBJ1-4 provide the parts outside the CDR3, is DTAVSQTPKYLVTQMGNDKSIKCEQNLGHDTMYWYKQDSKKFLKIMFSYNNKELIINETVPNRFSPKSPDKAHLNLHINSLELGDSAVYFCASSQETGIREKLFFGSGTQLSVL.

This clonotype is a singleton in its sample. The chain combines TRBV12-3 or TRBV12-4 with TRBJ1-2, with D possibly being TRBD1 (6 bases). The CDR3 is 17 amino acids. V shed 3 bases and J shed 4 bases, with 21 bases lying between them. The CDR3: CASSFPRGGGGLYGYTF. CDR3 bases: TGTGCCAGCAGTTTTCCCCGGGGAGGGGGGGGGCTCTATGGCTACACCTTC.

The genes are TRBV28 and TRBJ2-7; tentative D call: TRBD2 (6 bases). With 5 bases removed from V and 5 bases from J, the gap between germline ends came to 19 bases. The CDR3 has 15 residues. Germline V gene lookup returns CDR1 MDHEN and CDR2 SYDVKM. CDR3 loop: CASSRLREVGDEQYF. In DNA form, the CDR3 reads TGTGCCAGCAGTAGACTTAGGGAGGTTGGCGACGAGCAGTACTTC.

This clonotype appeared many times. The chain carries TRBV28 and TRBJ1-2; 9 bases align to TRBD1. In germline, CDR1 is MDHEN, CDR2 SYDVKM. The CDR3 spans 14 residues. V lost 5 bases, J lost 4 bases, and 5 bases stayed unmatched. The chain's CDR3 is CASSPRDRAYGYTF. CDR3 coding DNA: TGTGCCAGCAGTCCCCGGGACAGGGCCTATGGCTACACCTTC.

This clonotype was recorded many times. The rearrangement links TRBV7-9 to TRBJ2-3, with D uncertain. V was clipped by 6 bases and J by 2 bases, with 3 bases between them. The CDR3 consists of 11 residues. CDR1 is SEHNR and CDR2 is FQNEAQ in the germline V gene (reference sequence). The CDR3 sequence: CASRNTDTQYF. The CDR3 DNA reads as TGTGCCAGCAGAAACACAGATACGCAGTATTTT.

This clonotype was seen ten or more times. This chain joins TRBV7-3 and TRBJ2-5; 9 bases line up with TRBD1. V lost 4 bases to trimming and J lost 7 bases; unmatched junction nucleotides: 7. CDR3 length: 14 residues. Looked up from germline, CDR1 is SGHTA and CDR2 is FQGTGA. The CDR3 loop reads CASSSQGAGGTQYF. Written as DNA, the CDR3 is TGTGCCAGCAGCTCACAGGGGGCTGGGGGGACCCAGTACTTC.

The chain recombines TRBV5-6 with TRBJ2-3; D remains unclear. Germline CDR1 is SGHDT and CDR2 is YYEEEE. Trimming took 3 bases from V and 10 from J, leaving 9 bases between them. CDR3 size: 11 residues. CDR3 loop: CASSSAFAQYF. CDR3 nucleotide sequence: TGTGCCAGCAGCTCCGCCTTTGCGCAGTATTTT.

This clonotype was detected many times. The chain joins TRBV19 to TRBJ1-5; D is undetermined. CDR1 is LNHDA, CDR2 SQIVND, per germline (reference sequence). CDR3 length equals 16 residues. Trimming took 3 bases from V and 11 from J, leaving 23 bases between them. Written as DNA, the CDR3 is TGTGCCAGTAGTATCAATGCCGGGCTGACATACTCGACCCAGCATTTT. Translated: CASSINAGLTYSTQHF.

V and J are TRBV18 and TRBJ2-1; D perhaps matches TRBD2 (6 bases). The V gene's germline CDR1 is KGHSH and CDR2 LQKENI. The CDR3 contains 16 residues. Trimming cost V 6 bases and J 8 bases, with 23 bases left between them. CDR3 in DNA: TGTGCCAGCTCGTCGATCCGGGTCTATCGCGGGGATGAGCAGTTCTTC. Translated, it gives CASSSIRVYRGDEQFF.

In its sample, this clonotype was seen many times. This chain uses TRBV20-1 with TRBJ1-3, with 8 positions matching TRBD1. Looked up from germline, CDR1 is DFQATT and CDR2 is SNEGSKA (reference sequence). There are 16 residues in the CDR3. Germline trimming cut 0 bases from V and 0 bases from J; bases unmatched to any gene: 4. The CDR3 region is CSARDWTGRSGNTIYF. The CDR3 DNA is TGCAGTGCTAGAGATTGGACAGGGCGCTCTGGAAACACCATATATTTT.

The sample holds many counts of this clonotype. V usage is TRBV3-1 and J usage is TRBJ1-2; the D is unclear. Trimming cost V 3 bases and J 7 bases, with 9 bases left between them. Germline V gene data show CDR1 as LGHDT and CDR2 as YNNKEL (reference sequence). This CDR3 has 12 residues. The CDR3 bases are TGTGCCAGCAGCCAGCGAGTAGGTGGCTACACCTTC. It encodes CASSQRVGGYTF.